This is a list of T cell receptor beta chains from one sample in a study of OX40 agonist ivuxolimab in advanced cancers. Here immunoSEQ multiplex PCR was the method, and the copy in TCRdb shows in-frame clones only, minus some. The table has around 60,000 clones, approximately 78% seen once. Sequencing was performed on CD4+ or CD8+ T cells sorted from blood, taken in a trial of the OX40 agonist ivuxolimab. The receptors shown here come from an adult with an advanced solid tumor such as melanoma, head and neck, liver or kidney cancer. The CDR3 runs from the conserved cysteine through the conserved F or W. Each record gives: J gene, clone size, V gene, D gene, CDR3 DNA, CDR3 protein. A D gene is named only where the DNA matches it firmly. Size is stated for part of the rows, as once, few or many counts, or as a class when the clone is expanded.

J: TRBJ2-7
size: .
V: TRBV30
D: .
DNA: TGTGCCTGGAGTGTGACCTACGAGCAGTACTTC
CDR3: CAWSVTYEQYF

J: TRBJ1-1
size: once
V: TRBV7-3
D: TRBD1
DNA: TGTGCCAGCAGCACCCGACAGGGGGCTAACACTGAAGCTTTCTTT
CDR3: CASSTRQGANTEAFF

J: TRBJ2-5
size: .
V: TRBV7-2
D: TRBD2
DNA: TGTGCCAGCAGCTTAACTCCTCTGGGACTAGCTCGGGAGACCCAGTACTTC
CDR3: CASSLTPLGLARETQYF

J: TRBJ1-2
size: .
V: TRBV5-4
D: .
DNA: TGTGCCAGCAGCTTTTCCGGGCCTAACTATGGCTACACCTTC
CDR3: CASSFSGPNYGYTF

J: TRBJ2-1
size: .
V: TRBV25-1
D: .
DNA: TGTGCCAGCAGTGATTCGGGGTACCAGGGTGCAATATTCTTC
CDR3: CASSDSGYQGAIFF

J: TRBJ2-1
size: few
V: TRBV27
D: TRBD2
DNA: TGTGCCAGCAGTAGCCCGGGACTAGCGGGATCCTATGAGCAGTTCTTC
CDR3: CASSSPGLAGSYEQFF

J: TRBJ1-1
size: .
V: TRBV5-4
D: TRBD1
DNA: TGTGCCAGCAGCTCCTTAACAGGGGGCGGGAACACTGAAGCTTTCTTT
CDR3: CASSSLTGGGNTEAFF

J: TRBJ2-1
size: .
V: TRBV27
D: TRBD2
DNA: TGTGCCAGCAGTTTATCCCCAGGTAGCGGGTTTCACAATGAGCAGTTCTTC
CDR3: CASSLSPGSGFHNEQFF

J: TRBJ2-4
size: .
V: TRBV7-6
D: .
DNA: TGTGCCAGCAGCTCGTCGGAAACCCAGATTCAGTACTTC
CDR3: CASSSSETQIQYF

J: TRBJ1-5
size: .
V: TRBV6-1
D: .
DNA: TGTGCCAGCAGTGCCGGACAGCCCCAGCCCCAGCATTTT
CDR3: CASSAGQPQPQHF

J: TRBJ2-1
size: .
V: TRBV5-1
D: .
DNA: TGCGCCAGCAGCTTCATGCAGGGGAGCAATGAGCAGTTCTTC
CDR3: CASSFMQGSNEQFF

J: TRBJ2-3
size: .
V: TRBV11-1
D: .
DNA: TGTGCCAGCAGCACCCGCTGGGGGTCCCTCACAGATACGCAGTATTTT
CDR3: CASSTRWGSLTDTQYF

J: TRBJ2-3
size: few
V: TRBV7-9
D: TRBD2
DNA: TGTGCCAGCAGCCCCGACTACGAACTAGCGGGAGTCACAGATACGCAGTATTTT
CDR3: CASSPDYELAGVTDTQYF

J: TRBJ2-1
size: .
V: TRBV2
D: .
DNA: TGTGCCAGCAGGGCTACTCACAATGAGCAGTTCTTC
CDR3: CASRATHNEQFF

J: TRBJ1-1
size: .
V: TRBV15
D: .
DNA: TGTGCCACCAGCATCTTAATGAACACTGAAGCTTTCTTT
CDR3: CATSILMNTEAFF

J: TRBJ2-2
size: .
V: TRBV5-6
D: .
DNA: TGTGCCAGCAGCTTGGAGCGGGCAAGAACAGTCACCGGGGAGCTGTTTTTT
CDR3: CASSLERARTVTGELFF

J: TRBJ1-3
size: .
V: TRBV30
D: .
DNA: TGTGCCTGGAGCGCAGTTCCATCTAGCTCTGGAAACACCATATATTTT
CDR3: CAWSAVPSSSGNTIYF

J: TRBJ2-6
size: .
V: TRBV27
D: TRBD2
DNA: TGTGCCAGCGCTATAGCGGGCTACTCTGGGGCCAACGTCCTGACTTTC
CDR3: CASAIAGYSGANVLTF

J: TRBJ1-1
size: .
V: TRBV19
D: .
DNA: TGTGCCAGTAGTATCGGGGGGAACACTGAAGCTTTCTTT
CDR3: CASSIGGNTEAFF

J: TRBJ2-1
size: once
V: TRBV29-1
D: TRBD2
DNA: TGCAGCGTTGTGGCTAGCGGGTGGGGCAATGAGCAGTTCTTC
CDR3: CSVVASGWGNEQFF

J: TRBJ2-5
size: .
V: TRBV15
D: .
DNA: TGTGCCACCAGCTTCTCAAGGGAGACCCAGTACTTC
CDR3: CATSFSRETQYF

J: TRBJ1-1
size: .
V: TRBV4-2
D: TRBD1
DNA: TGTGCCAGCAGCCCTACCGGGACAGGGAGAACAAACACTGAAGCTTTCTTT
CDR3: CASSPTGTGRTNTEAFF

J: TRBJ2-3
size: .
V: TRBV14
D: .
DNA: TGTGCCAGCAGCCAAGCCCTAGGGGATACGCAGTATTTT
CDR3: CASSQALGDTQYF

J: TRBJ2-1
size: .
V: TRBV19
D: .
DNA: TGTGCCAGTAGCACTTCGGGCTACAATGAGCAGTTCTTC
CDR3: CASSTSGYNEQFF

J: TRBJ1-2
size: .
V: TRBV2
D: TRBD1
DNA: TGTGCCAGCCAGGGACAGGGGAGGAATGGCTACACCTTC
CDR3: CASQGQGRNGYTF

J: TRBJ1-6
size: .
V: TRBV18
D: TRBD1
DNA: TGTGCCAGCTCACCTACTTGGGACAGTAATTCACCCCTCCACTTT
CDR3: CASSPTWDSNSPLHF

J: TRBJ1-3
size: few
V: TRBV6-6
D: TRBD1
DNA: TGTGCCAGCAGTTGGACAGGGGTAGGAAACACCATATATTTT
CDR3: CASSWTGVGNTIYF

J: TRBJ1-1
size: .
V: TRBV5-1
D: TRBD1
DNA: TGCGCCAGCAGCTTAGGGGGCCCGGCACAGGGGGCAAGAACTGAAGCTTTCTTT
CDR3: CASSLGGPAQGARTEAFF

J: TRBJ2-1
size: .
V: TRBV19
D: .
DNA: TGTGCCAGTAGTAGAACAGGTCTCCCCTACAATGAGCAGTTCTTC
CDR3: CASSRTGLPYNEQFF

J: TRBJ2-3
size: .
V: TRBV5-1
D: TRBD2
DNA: TGCGCCAGCGGAACTAGCGGAGGCACAGATACGCAGTATTTT
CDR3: CASGTSGGTDTQYF

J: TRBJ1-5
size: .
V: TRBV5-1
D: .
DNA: TGCGCCAGCAGCTTGGGGGCCCCGGGCAATCAGCCCCAGCATTTT
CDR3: CASSLGAPGNQPQHF

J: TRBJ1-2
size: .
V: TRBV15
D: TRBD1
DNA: TGTGCCACCAGCAGAGACTCGACAGGGCAGGGCTACACCTTC
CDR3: CATSRDSTGQGYTF

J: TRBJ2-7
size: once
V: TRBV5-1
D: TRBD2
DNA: TGCGCCAGCAGCTTGGACGGGGGGATCTACGAGCAGTACTTC
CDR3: CASSLDGGIYEQYF

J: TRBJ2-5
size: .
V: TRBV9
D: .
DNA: TGTGCCAGCAGCGTAGGGGGGAGGATACTCCGGGAGACCCAGTACTTC
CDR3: CASSVGGRILRETQYF

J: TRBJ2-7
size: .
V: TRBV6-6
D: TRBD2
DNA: TGTGCCAGCACTACTCCGGGGGGGTACGAGCAGTACTTC
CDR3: CASTTPGGYEQYF

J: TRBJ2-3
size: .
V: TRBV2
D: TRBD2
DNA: TGTGCCGGCAAGCGGGAAATGGGAACAGATACGCAGTATTTT
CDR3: CAGKREMGTDTQYF

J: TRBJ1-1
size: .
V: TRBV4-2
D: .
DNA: TGTGCCAGCAGCCAAGCTTCCACAGTGAACACTGAAGCTTTCTTT
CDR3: CASSQASTVNTEAFF

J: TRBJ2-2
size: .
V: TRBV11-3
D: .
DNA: TGTGCCAGCAGCTTAACCAGCGGTTTAACCGGGGAGCTGTTTTTT
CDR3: CASSLTSGLTGELFF

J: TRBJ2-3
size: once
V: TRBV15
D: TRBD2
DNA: TGTGCCACCAGCAGAGAAGGAGTGACTAGCGGGAGGGCCCGGTTGGATACGCAGTATTTT
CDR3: CATSREGVTSGRARLDTQYF

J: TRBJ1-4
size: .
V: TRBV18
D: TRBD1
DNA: TGTGCCAGCGGACAGGGGGCTAATGAAAAACTGTTTTTT
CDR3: CASGQGANEKLFF

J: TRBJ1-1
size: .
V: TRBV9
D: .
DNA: TGTGCCAGCAGCGTAGTTATGAGTAACACTGAAGCTTTCTTT
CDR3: CASSVVMSNTEAFF

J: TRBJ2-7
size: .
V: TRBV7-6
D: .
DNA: TGTGCCAGCAGCGGTAGCGGAACCTACGAGCAGTACTTC
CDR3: CASSGSGTYEQYF

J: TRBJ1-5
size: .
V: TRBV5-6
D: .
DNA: TGTGCCAGCAGCTTGGCCCCGGATGGGCCCCAGCATTTT
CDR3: CASSLAPDGPQHF

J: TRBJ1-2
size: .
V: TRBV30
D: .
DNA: TGTGGCATTAACATGAACTATGGCTACACCTTC
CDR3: CGINMNYGYTF

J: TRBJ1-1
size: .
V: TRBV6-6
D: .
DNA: TGTGCCAGCAGTTGGGATCTGAACACTGAAGCTTTCTTT
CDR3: CASSWDLNTEAFF

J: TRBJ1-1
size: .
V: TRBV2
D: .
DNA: TGTGCCAGCAGTGCGGTAGGAGAGAACACTGAAGCTTTCTTT
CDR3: CASSAVGENTEAFF